Below, 6 T cell receptor beta chains from the same sample are listed, as sequenced in a study of blood T cell repertoires in COVID-19 (dated by TCRdb to 2020 to 2022). The library was produced with the immunoSEQ multiplex PCR assay. TCRdb mirrors the immuneACCESS table, restricted to in-frame sequences. Some clones are absent from its copies; in checked studies, under half trace to an unresolved V gene, and the reason for the others is unknown. This sample has 150,000 to 180,000 clones in its table, and about 85% of those were observed once. The ten largest clones represent 0.63% of the sample. Sequencing was carried out using peripheral blood. The receptors were gathered from a man aged 55 to 70 with COVID-19, enrolled during active disease.

The chain links TRBV6-5 to TRBJ1-2; 8 bases line up with TRBD1. The CDR3 has 12 amino acids. CDR1 is MNHEY and CDR2 is SVGAGI in the germline V gene. Germline trimming cut 8 bases from V and 8 bases from J; bases unmatched to any gene: 7. CDR3 DNA: TGTGCCAGCGCCCCCGGGACAGGCGGCTACACCTTC. As protein: CASAPGTGGYTF.

The genes are TRBV25-1 and TRBJ2-7, with a tentative D call TRBD2 (5 bases). The germline V gene encodes CDR1 MGHDK and CDR2 SYGVNS. V was pared by 1 base and J by 2 bases, with 9 bases between. This CDR3 contains 14 residues. Written as DNA, the CDR3 is TGTGCCAGCAGTGAATCCGGGAATCCCTACGAGCAGTACTTC. This codes for CASSESGNPYEQYF.

The chain couples TRBV18 to TRBJ2-3; D unresolved. Germline CDR1 KGHSH, CDR2 LQKENI. This CDR3 contains 13 residues. Trimming shortened V by 1 base and J by 2 bases, and 4 bases separated the two germline ends. CDR3 DNA sequence: TGTGCCAGCTCACCACGGCTCACAGATACGCAGTATTTT. This translates into CASSPRLTDTQYF.

This chain connects TRBV7-2 to TRBJ2-1, with 12 bases matching TRBD2. Germline loops: CDR1 SGHTA, CDR2 FQGNSA. The trim removed 1 base at V and 8 bases at J, leaving 3 bases unmatched. CDR3 length: 15 residues. The CDR3 sequence is CASSLGGLAGDEQFF. The CDR3 bases are TGTGCCAGCAGCTTAGGGGGACTAGCGGGTGATGAGCAGTTCTTC.

The chain recombines TRBV2 with TRBJ1-5, with a possible D match to TRBD1 (6 bases). CDR1 SNHLY and CDR2 FYNNEI come from the germline V gene. The CDR3 contains 11 residues. V lost 6 bases and J lost 11, with 11 bases in between. CDR3 in amino acids: CASRGGVAQHF. The CDR3 bases are TGTGCCAGCAGAGGGGGAGTGGCCCAGCATTTT.

This chain links TRBV7-9 with TRBJ1-2; 7 nucleotides align to TRBD1. Germline V CDR1 and CDR2: SEHNR, FQNEAQ (reference sequence). V was clipped by 8 bases and J by 8 bases; unmatched bases: 11. The CDR3 loop spans 13 amino acids. CDR3 sequence: CASGQRDSQGYTF. For the CDR3, the DNA is TGTGCCAGCGGCCAGAGGGACAGTCAAGGCTACACCTTC.